The present T cell receptor beta chain was sequenced within a study of cytomegalovirus exposure and HLA in healthy donors. Findings and caveats of the study: Per a prior analysis, the majority of TCR beta V segments were productive roughly 90% or roughly 30% of the time. Researchers reported that a few CMV-associated chains were confirmed in vitro as CMV antigen-specific. Some V segments, including TRBV6-2 and TRBV6-3, were excluded as indistinguishable.

The PCR made use of 60 Vbeta and 13 Jbeta primers. Only in-frame clones appear in the TCRdb table, and some are missing; sequencing was by immunoSEQ multiplex PCR. The top ten clones hold less than 1.2% of a sample with over 200,000 clones, roughly 89% of them seen once. From germline, CDR1 is MRHNA and CDR2 SNTAGT. The CDR3 loop spans 16 amino acids. V was pared by 0 bases and J by 0 bases, with 8 bases between. A word on this clone: What it binds is not known.

The sequenced material came from PBMCs. The chain joins TRBV6-4 to TRBJ2-2, with a weak D call TRBD2 (6 bases). The origin of this receptor is a young woman in good health and CMV-seronegative. CDR3 loop: CASSDSWGANTGELFF. CDR3 DNA sequence: TGTGCCAGCAGTGACTCATGGGGGGCGAACACCGGGGAGCTGTTTTTT.